This T cell receptor beta chain stems from a study of blood T cell repertoires in COVID-19 (TCRdb year 2020). Study-level background: The collaborator samples originated in the United States, Italy and Spain and spanned the acute and convalescent phases of COVID-19. The sample metadata nearly always contained a de-identified subject ID, COVID-19 status, age in years and sex. The dataset comprised deeply sampled blood TCRbeta repertoires from subjects exposed to, actively infected with, or recovered from COVID-19. The repertoires were released in a freely available public database meant as a resource for research on the immune response to SARS-CoV-2. The material from the prospective study consisted of cDNA or gDNA derived from T cells, B-cell-depleted T cells, or PBMCs. Where available, HLA class I and class II types were obtained from metadata supplied by the sample provider rather than from assay-based typing. Samples came from the ongoing ImmuneRACE study (first 160 participants) plus 1,254 subjects from 6 global collaborators.

Overall study outcomes, separate from this receptor: The amount of clinical and demographic metadata varied by source and participant and was provided uncurated.

The CDR3 spans 16 residues, from the cysteine through the phenylalanine. Of the read, only the CDR3 DNA is kept; its 48 bases are in frame from base 1. The trim is 4 bases for V and 7 bases for J, with a gap of 20 bases between the germline ends. In the germline V gene, CDR1 corresponds to KGHDR and CDR2 to SFDVKD. The collaborating institutions used their own protocols to collect whole blood in K2EDTA tubes. Collaborator samples were shipped for TCRbeta analysis as frozen whole blood, isolated PBMCs, or DNA extracted from either sample type. TCRbeta CDR3 regions were amplified from genomic DNA by means of the immunoSEQ Assay, a bias-controlled multiplex PCR. Per the original workflow: The number of nucleated cells in each sample was estimated from the amplification of reference gene primers within the assay. To quantify the absolute abundance of each unique TCRbeta CDR3 rearrangement, sequence reads were collapsed and filtered. For each sample, productive Simpson clonality was calculated as the square root of Simpson's diversity index across productive rearrangements. Not all clones reach the TCRdb copy of this immuneACCESS table, which keeps in-frame sequences only. Checked studies attribute under half of the gap to unresolved V genes and leave the rest unexplained. V and J calls plus clone size are reproduced from that table; the DNA served to infer D and trimming. Counted in this sample were about 58,000 clones; around 87% of them appeared once. The top ten constitute 13% of the sample.

Concerning this clone itself: It lacks a known antigen. The sample holds no much larger clone one base away, and base qualities are not on file.

The sequenced material came from peripheral blood. The chain uses TRBV24-1 and TRBJ2-3; the D gene is possibly TRBD1, with 8 bases matching. This sequence was found in a man aged 55 to 69 with active COVID-19. The bases are TGTGCCACCAGTGACCCTGGACAGGGAGGGGGAAATACGCAGTATTTT. Its protein reads: CATSDPGQGGGNTQYF.